What follows are 7 T cell receptor beta chains derived from one specimen sequenced in a study of shared clonotypes between healthy human individuals. Using immunoSEQ multiplex PCR, the repertoire was profiled, and TCRdb retains in-frame clones only, with some absent. The sample holds roughly 1.4 million clones, approximately 98.5% seen once. The sequenced material came from naive CD4+ T cells sorted from blood. Specified subset: CD45RA+ positively selected. All receptors derive from a man aged 25 to 40 in good health.

The chain combines TRBV25-1 with TRBJ1-1, with a tentative D call TRBD1 (6 bases). The V and J ends lost 4 bases and 0 bases respectively, with 18 bases between them. CDR1 and CDR2 (germline): MGHDK, SYGVNS. CDR3 size: 17 residues. CDR3 sequence reads: CASSGLQGSLMNTEAFF. The CDR3 DNA reads as TGTGCCAGCAGTGGCCTCCAGGGGAGCCTCATGAACACTGAAGCTTTCTTT.

The chain joins TRBV20-1 to TRBJ2-3; unclear D gene. CDR3 length: 11 residues. Per germline, CDR1 DFQATT and CDR2 SNEGSKA (reference sequence). The ends were cut back, 3 bases at V and 5 bases at J, with 6 bases in the middle. The DNA of the CDR3 is TGCAGTGCTAGTGCCCAAGATACGCAGTATTTT. Amino acids: CSASAQDTQYF.

This chain connects TRBV6-1 to TRBJ2-6, with D possibly being TRBD1 or TRBD2 (6 bases each). The CDR3 consists of 16 residues. V lost 2 bases to trimming and J lost 4 bases, with 12 bases between them. The V gene's germline CDR1 is MNHNS and CDR2 SASEGT. For the CDR3, the DNA is TGTGCCAGCAGTGAAATAGGAGGGACAGGGGCCAACGTCCTGACTTTC. The encoded protein is CASSEIGGTGANVLTF.

This clone was seen a single time. The gene calls are TRBV5-1 and TRBJ2-5, with D tentatively TRBD1 (6 bases). V lost 4 bases, J lost 6 bases, and 19 bases lay in between. This CDR3 is built from 15 residues. From germline, CDR1 is SGHRS and CDR2 YFSETQ. For the CDR3, the DNA is TGCGCCAGCAGCGAGGGGGACCCCCCCTCGAAGACCCAGTACTTC. It yields the protein CASSEGDPPSKTQYF.

This clone appeared a single time. This CDR3 is also generated by other DNA sequences in the sample. The gene calls are TRBV9 and TRBJ2-3; D uncertain. This CDR3 spans 12 amino acids. The V end lost 4 bases, the J end lost 3 bases, and 6 bases lay between the germline ends. Germline CDR1 is SGDLS and CDR2 is YYNGEE. DNA for the CDR3: TGTGCCAGCAGCCTCCGGACAGATACGCAGTATTTT. Translation gives CASSLRTDTQYF.

This sequence joins TRBV2 and TRBJ2-2; D possibly corresponds to TRBD2 (6 bases). Germline lookup yields CDR1 SNHLY and CDR2 FYNNEI. This CDR3 is built from 15 residues. The ends were cut back, 8 bases at V and 2 bases at J, with 15 bases in the middle. The CDR3 DNA sequence: TGTGCCAGCCGGAGTCTAGCGCTAAACACCGGGGAGCTGTTTTTT. Translation gives CASRSLALNTGELFF.

The chain has TRBV28 and TRBJ2-1, with a weak D call TRBD2 (6 bases). Germline values: CDR1 MDHEN, CDR2 SYDVKM. The CDR3 runs to 17 residues. V gave up 4 bases and J gave up 5 bases, with 21 bases separating them. The CDR3 DNA reads as TGTGCCAGCAGTTCCTCCGGCGCGGGCGGGACCAACAATGAGCAGTTCTTC. Residues: CASSSSGAGGTNNEQFF.